One and the same sample provided the 6 T cell receptor beta chains below, sequenced in a study of shared clonotypes between healthy human individuals. The data were produced by immunoSEQ multiplex PCR, yet TCRdb's version contains in-frame clones alone and is incomplete. Seen here are roughly 1 million clones, 60% to 80% observed once, and the top ten hold around 1.4%. The sequencing input was memory CD4+ T cells sorted from blood. Subset meaning: CD45RA-negative fraction. The receptors originated from a man between 18 and 35 years old in good health.

V and J are TRBV28 and TRBJ2-7; 7 positions match TRBD2. In germline, CDR1 is MDHEN, CDR2 SYDVKM. The trim removed 2 bases at V and 0 bases at J, leaving 4 bases unmatched. The CDR3 is 15 amino acids. The CDR3 spells CASSLGAGDSYEQYF. DNA of the CDR3: TGTGCCAGCAGTTTAGGTGCGGGGGACTCCTACGAGCAGTACTTC.

This chain connects TRBV30 to TRBJ2-7; 8 nucleotides match TRBD1. The CDR3 contains 13 residues. With 8 bases clipped from V and 5 bases from J, the junction kept 11 bases outside the gene matches. Germline V gives CDR1 GTSNPN, CDR2 SVGIG (reference sequence). CDR3 DNA: TGTGCCGGACGCCGACAGGGGAGGAACGAGCAGTACTTC. It codes for CAGRRQGRNEQYF.

The rearrangement joins TRBV4-1 to TRBJ1-5, with D perhaps matching TRBD1 (6 bases). Between the trimmed V and J ends, which lost 4 bases and 3 bases, there was a span of 10 bases. The CDR3 is 14 residues long. Germline CDR1 reads MGHRA; CDR2 reads YSYEKL. CDR3 protein: CASSRGGHNQPQHF. The CDR3 coding sequence is TGCGCCAGCAGCCGGGGGGGGCACAATCAGCCCCAGCATTTT.

On this clone: Different DNA sequences within this sample yield the same CDR3. The chain couples TRBV11-2 to TRBJ2-5, with 7 bases aligning to TRBD1. The V segment lost 2 bases and the J segment 4 bases; nucleotides outside the gene matches: 7. This CDR3 region has 15 residues. Germline-derived CDR1 and CDR2 are SGHAT and FQNNGV. CDR3 sequence: CASSLSQGGGETQYF. CDR3 nucleotide sequence: TGTGCCAGCAGCTTAAGCCAAGGGGGCGGAGAGACCCAGTACTTC. Looking up the rest from reference TRBV11-2 and TRBJ2-5 gives the full variable domain: EAGVAQSPRYKIIEKRQSVAFWCNPISGHATLYWYQQILGQGPKLLIQFQNNGVVDDSQLPKDRFSAERLKGVDSTLKIQPAKLEDSAVYLCASSLSQGGGETQYFGPGTRLLVL.

The chain is built from TRBV7-9 and TRBJ2-3; perhaps TRBD2 as D (6 bases). The V end lost 7 bases, the J end lost 0 bases, and 20 bases lay between the germline ends. CDR1 is SEHNR, CDR2 FQNEAQ, per germline (reference sequence). There are 17 residues in the CDR3. For the CDR3, the DNA is TGTGCCAGCAATTCGGAGGGGCTAGCGACTAGCACAGATACGCAGTATTTT. This translates into CASNSEGLATSTDTQYF.

J is TRBJ2-2 and V is TRBV7-2; 7 nucleotides line up with TRBD2. The V and J ends lost 0 bases and 1 base, in that order; junction bases with no gene match: 2. The CDR3 extends over 16 amino acids. CDR1 SGHTA and CDR2 FQGNSA come from the germline V gene. The CDR3 region is CASSLAGGGNTGELFF. The CDR3 DNA reads as TGTGCCAGCAGCTTAGCAGGCGGGGGGAACACCGGGGAGCTGTTTTTT.